The next 5 T cell receptor beta chains were all read from a single sample in a study of T cell responses to AZD1222 COVID-19 vaccine. TCRdb keeps only in-frame clones here, not all; method: immunoSEQ multiplex PCR. The sample lists about 140,000 clones, approximately 95% occurring once. The sample was peripheral blood, taken on day 0 of MenACWY control vaccination. These receptors were collected from an adult in good health.

For the CDR3, the DNA is TGTGCCAGTAGTACCCCAACCGGGACAGGGGTCACTGAAGCTTTCTTT. As protein: CASSTPTGTGVTEAFF. This rearrangement joins TRBV19 to TRBJ1-1; 10 bases are shared with TRBD1. Germline V CDR1 and CDR2: LNHDA, SQIVND (reference sequence). There are 16 residues in the CDR3. The J segment lost 4 bases and the V segment lost 4 bases, leaving 9 bases of the junction unmatched.

The rearrangement uses TRBV7-2 and TRBJ1-6, with 8 bases matching TRBD1. In germline, CDR1 is SGHTA, CDR2 FQGNSA. The CDR3 contains 14 residues. V shed 5 bases, J shed 9 bases, and the junction held 6 bases outside the gene matches. DNA of the CDR3: TGTGCCAGCAGCGACAGGGGTTTAGGTTCACCCCTCCACTTT. Translated, it gives CASSDRGLGSPLHF.

This clone was seen once. This sequence joins TRBV10-3 and TRBJ1-5, with D uncertain. V was pared by 2 bases and J by 3 bases, with 14 bases between. CDR1 and CDR2 (germline): ENHRY, SYGVKD. CDR3 length equals 16 residues. In DNA form, the CDR3 reads TGTGCCATCAGTGAGGCCTTAATCAGCCACAATCAGCCCCAGCATTTT. Translation gives CAISEALISHNQPQHF.

The chain is built from TRBV9 and TRBJ1-1; D is unresolved. Germline lookup yields CDR1 SGDLS and CDR2 YYNGEE. The ends were cut back, 0 bases at V and 0 bases at J, with 9 bases in the middle. The CDR3 runs to 15 residues. CDR3 in amino acids: CASSVGWRVNTEAFF. Written as DNA, the CDR3 is TGTGCCAGCAGCGTAGGATGGAGGGTGAACACTGAAGCTTTCTTT.

The genes are TRBV10-3 and TRBJ1-4, with D hard to call. Trimming left V 10 bases short and J 5 bases short, with 8 bases between. The CDR3 extends over 11 amino acids. Looked up from germline, CDR1 is ENHRY and CDR2 is SYGVKD. CDR3 DNA: TGTGCCACCGCCGTAAATGAAAAACTGTTTTTT. Translating gives CATAVNEKLFF.